This T cell receptor beta chain came from a study of early T cells in non-severe SARS-CoV-2 infection. This clonotype has a count of ten or more. MiXCR was run by TCRdb on the 5' RACE reads, yielding one entry per CDR3 protein. This table holds about 33,000 distinct CDR3 sequences, 5% to 6% found once. The CDR3 has 15 amino acids. Germline CDR1 and CDR2: SGHTA and FQGNSA. V lost 1 base and J 0 bases, leaving 7 bases between the germline ends. The material sequenced was whole blood. The genes are TRBV7-2 and TRBJ2-1; D is ambiguous. This sequence originates from an adult who was a healthcare worker with PCR-confirmed SARS-CoV-2 infection or an uninfected control (not recorded which). This CDR3 is CASSLDNISYNEQFF. CDR3 nucleotide sequence: TGTGCCAGCAGCTTAGATAACATCTCCTACAATGAGCAGTTCTTC.